These 2 T cell receptor beta chains came from one sample sequenced in a study of T-cell memory formation after mild COVID-19. TCRdb re-analysed the 5' RACE reads in MiXCR, keeping a single row per CDR3 protein. The top ten hold 20% to 25% of the sample, which has about 240,000 distinct CDR3 sequences, 7.5% to 10% seen once. The source material was PBMCs or a T cell subset sorted from them (not recorded which). The source is a man aged 18 to 30 who had mild COVID-19 (a few samples of this study predate the infection). Cell type and time point are not known.

The chain combines TRBV7-9 with TRBJ2-7; the D gene is possibly TRBD1 (6 bases). The V end lost 5 bases, the J end lost 2 bases, and 13 bases lay between the germline ends. The CDR3 loop spans 14 amino acids. Germline loops: CDR1 SEHNR, CDR2 FQNEAQ (reference sequence). The CDR3 protein is CASSASGHPYEQYF. DNA of the CDR3: TGTGCCAGCAGCGCATCGGGACATCCCTACGAGCAGTACTTC.

The sample holds a few counts of this clonotype. The chain links TRBV10-3 to TRBJ2-3, with TRBD1 identical over 10 bases. V was pared by 6 bases and J by 4 bases, with 7 bases of the junction left unmatched. This CDR3 region has 15 residues. Germline V CDR1 and CDR2: ENHRY, SYGVKD. The CDR3 here is CAIRTGTGDADTQYF. The CDR3 DNA is TGTGCCATCAGAACCGGGACAGGGGACGCAGATACGCAGTATTTT.